This T cell receptor (beta chain) was profiled in a study of cytomegalovirus exposure and HLA in healthy donors. The trim removed 0 bases at V and 5 bases at J, leaving 10 bases unmatched. The length of the CDR3 is 17 residues. CDR1 and CDR2 from the germline V gene are ENHRY and SYGVKD. Primers for the PCR totalled 60 Vbeta and 13 Jbeta. Under the authors' procedure: In a later analysis, the count reached 80 million or so unique TCR beta chains, with roughly 11 million shared. Sequencing used immunoSEQ multiplex PCR; TCRdb keeps in-frame clones, though not all of them. V and J calls and clone size come straight from that table; D and trimming were deduced from the DNA. The sample includes approximately 160,000 clones, about 68% of them seen just once. Note on this clone: Its antigen is as yet unknown.

The study, taken as a whole, reports: Association with HLA alleles at 0.05 false discovery rate was found for 16,951 TCR beta sequences in a later analysis.

The J gene is TRBJ2-5, the V gene TRBV10-3; the match to TRBD2 covers 9 bases. The source of this sequence is a young man in good health and CMV-seronegative. Input material: PBMCs. CDR3 residues: CAISESPAGGLGETQYF. CDR3 sequence (DNA): TGTGCCATCAGTGAGTCCCCAGCGGGAGGATTAGGGGAGACCCAGTACTTC.